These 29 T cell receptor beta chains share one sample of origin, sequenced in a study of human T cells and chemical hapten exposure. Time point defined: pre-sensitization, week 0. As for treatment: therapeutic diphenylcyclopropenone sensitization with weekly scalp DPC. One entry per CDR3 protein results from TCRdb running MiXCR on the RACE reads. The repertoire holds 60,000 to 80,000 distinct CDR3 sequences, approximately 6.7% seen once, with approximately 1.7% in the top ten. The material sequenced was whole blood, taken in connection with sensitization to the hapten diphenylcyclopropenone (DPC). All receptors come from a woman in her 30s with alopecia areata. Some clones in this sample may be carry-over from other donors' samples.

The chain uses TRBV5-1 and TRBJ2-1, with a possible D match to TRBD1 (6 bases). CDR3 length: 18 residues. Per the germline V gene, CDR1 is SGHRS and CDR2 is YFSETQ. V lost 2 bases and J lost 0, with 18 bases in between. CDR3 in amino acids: CASSFLGSGTSSYNEQFF. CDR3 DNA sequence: TGCGCCAGCAGCTTTCTTGGCTCCGGGACATCCTCCTACAATGAGCAGTTCTTC.

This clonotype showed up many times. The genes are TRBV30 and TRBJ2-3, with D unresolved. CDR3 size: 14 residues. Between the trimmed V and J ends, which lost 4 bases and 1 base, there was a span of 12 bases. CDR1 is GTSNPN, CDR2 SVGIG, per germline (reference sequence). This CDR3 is CAWTHPYGTDTQYF. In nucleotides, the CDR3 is TGTGCCTGGACTCATCCGTATGGCACAGATACGCAGTATTTT. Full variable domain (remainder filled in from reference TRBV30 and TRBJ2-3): SQTIHQWPATLVQPVGSPLSLECTVEGTSNPNLYWYRQAAGRGLQLLFYSVGIGQISSEVPQNLSASRPQDRQFILSSKKLLLSDSGFYLCAWTHPYGTDTQYFGPGTRLTVL.

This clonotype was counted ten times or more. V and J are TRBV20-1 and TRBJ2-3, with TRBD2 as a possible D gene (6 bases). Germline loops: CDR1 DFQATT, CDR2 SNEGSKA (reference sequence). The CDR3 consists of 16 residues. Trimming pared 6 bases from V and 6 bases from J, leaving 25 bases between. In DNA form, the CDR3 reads TGCAGTGCGCCGGGTCGACCGACTAGGCGCCGGGATACGCAGTATTTT. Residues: CSAPGRPTRRRDTQYF.

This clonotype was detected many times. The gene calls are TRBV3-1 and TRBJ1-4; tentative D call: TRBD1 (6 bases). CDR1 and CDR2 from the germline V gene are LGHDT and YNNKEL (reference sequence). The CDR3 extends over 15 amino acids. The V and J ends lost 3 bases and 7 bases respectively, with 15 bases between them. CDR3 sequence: CASSQRTGPSEKLFF. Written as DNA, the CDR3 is TGTGCCAGCAGCCAGAGAACAGGGCCAAGTGAAAAACTGTTTTTT.

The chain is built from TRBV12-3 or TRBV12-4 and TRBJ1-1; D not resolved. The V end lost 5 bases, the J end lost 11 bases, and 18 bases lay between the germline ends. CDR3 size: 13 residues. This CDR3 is CASSPRLSSGAFF. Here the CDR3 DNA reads TGTGCCAGCAGTCCCCGGCTTTCCAGCGGGGCTTTCTTT.

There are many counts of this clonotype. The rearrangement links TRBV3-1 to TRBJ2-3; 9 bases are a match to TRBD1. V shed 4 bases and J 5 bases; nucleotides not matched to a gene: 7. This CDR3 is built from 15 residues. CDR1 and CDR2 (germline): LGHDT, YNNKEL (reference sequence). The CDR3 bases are TGTGCCAGCAGCCCACAACAGGGGGCGGGAGATACGCAGTATTTT. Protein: CASSPQQGAGDTQYF.

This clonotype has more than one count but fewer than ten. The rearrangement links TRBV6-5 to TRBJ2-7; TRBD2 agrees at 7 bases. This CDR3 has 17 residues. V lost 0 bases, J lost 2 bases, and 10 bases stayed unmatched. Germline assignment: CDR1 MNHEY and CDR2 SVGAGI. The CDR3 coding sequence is TGTGCCAGCAGTTACTCGAGTATTGTGGGGAGGGCCTACGAGCAGTACTTC. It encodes CASSYSSIVGRAYEQYF.

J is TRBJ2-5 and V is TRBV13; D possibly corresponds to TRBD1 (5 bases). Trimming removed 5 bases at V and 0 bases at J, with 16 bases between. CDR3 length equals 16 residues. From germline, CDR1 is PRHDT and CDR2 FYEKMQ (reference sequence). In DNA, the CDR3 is TGTGCCAGCAGCCCCCAAACGACAGACCACCAAGAGACCCAGTACTTC. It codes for CASSPQTTDHQETQYF.

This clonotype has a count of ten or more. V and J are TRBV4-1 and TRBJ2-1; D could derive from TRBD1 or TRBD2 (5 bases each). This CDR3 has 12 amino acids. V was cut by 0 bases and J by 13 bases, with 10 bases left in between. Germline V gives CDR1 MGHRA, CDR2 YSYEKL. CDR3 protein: CASSQEERDQFF. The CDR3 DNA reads TGCGCCAGCAGCCAAGAAGAGAGGGACCAGTTCTTC.

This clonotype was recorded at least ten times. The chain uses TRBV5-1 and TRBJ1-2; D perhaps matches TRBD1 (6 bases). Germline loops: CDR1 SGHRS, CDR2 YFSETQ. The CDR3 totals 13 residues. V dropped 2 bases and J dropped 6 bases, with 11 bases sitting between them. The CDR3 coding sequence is TGCGCCAGCAGCTTAGGAGGGGGAGATGGCTACACCTTC. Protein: CASSLGGGDGYTF.

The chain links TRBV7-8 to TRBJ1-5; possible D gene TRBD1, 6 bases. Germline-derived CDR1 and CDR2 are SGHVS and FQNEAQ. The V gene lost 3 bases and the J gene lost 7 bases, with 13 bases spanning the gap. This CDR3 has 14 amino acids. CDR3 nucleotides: TGTGCCAGCAGCTTTTATTCCGGACAGCAGCCCCAGCATTTT. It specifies CASSFYSGQQPQHF. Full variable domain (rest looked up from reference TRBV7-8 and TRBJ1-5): GAGVSQSPRYKVAKRGQDVALRCDPISGHVSLFWYQQALGQGPEFLTYFQNEAQLDKSGLPSDRFFAERPEGSVSTLKIQRTQQEDSAVYLCASSFYSGQQPQHFGDGTRLSIL.

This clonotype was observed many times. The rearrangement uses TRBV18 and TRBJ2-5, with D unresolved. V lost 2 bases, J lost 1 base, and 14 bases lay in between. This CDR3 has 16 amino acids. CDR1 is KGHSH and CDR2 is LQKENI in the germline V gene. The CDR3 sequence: CASSPGARRTQETQYF. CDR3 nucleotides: TGTGCCAGCTCACCAGGAGCCAGGCGAACCCAAGAGACCCAGTACTTC.

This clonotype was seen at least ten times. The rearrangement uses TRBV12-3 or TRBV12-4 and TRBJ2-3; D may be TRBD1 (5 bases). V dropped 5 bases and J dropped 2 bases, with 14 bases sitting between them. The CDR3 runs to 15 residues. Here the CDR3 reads CASSSPGQATDTQYF. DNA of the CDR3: TGTGCCAGCAGTAGCCCAGGGCAGGCCACAGATACGCAGTATTTT.

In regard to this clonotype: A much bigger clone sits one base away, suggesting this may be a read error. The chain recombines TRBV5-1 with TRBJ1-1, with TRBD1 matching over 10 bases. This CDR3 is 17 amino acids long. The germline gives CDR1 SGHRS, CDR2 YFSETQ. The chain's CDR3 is CASSSFGQGGMNTKAFF. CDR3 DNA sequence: TGCGCCAGCAGCTCCTTTGGACAGGGGGGTATGAACACTAAAGCTTTCTTT.

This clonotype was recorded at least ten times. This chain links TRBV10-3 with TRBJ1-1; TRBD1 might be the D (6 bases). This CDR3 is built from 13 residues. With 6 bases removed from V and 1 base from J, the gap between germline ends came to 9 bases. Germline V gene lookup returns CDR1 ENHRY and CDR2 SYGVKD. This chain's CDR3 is CAIRTGPNTEAFF. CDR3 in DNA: TGTGCCATCAGGACAGGACCGAACACTGAAGCTTTCTTT.

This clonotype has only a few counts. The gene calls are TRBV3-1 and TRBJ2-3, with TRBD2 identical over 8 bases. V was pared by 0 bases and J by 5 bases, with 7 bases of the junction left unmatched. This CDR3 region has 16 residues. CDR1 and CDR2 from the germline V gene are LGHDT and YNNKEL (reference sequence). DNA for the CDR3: TGTGCCAGCAGCCAAGATTTTCTGCTAGCGGGAGATACGCAGTATTTT. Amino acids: CASSQDFLLAGDTQYF.

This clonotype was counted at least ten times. The CDR3 sequence: CASSTPSGGRGTEAFF. The DNA of the CDR3 is TGTGCCAGCAGCACACCTTCTGGGGGGCGAGGCACTGAAGCTTTCTTT. The chain has TRBV5-6 and TRBJ1-1; maybe TRBD1 (6 bases). Per germline, CDR1 SGHDT and CDR2 YYEEEE. V was trimmed by 4 bases and J by 4 bases, leaving 20 bases between them. The CDR3 length is 16 residues.

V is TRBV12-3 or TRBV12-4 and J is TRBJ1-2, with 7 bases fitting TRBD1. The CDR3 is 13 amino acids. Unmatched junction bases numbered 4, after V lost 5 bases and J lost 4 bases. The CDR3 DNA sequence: TGTGCCAGCAGTGTGACAGGGACCTATGGCTACACCTTC. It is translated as CASSVTGTYGYTF.

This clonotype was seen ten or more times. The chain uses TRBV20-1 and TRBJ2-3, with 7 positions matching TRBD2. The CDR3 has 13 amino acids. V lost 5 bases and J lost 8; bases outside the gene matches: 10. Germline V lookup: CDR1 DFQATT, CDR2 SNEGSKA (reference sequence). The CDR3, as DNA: TGCAGTGCTCCTAGCGGTTCATATGGTACGCAGTATTTT. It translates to CSAPSGSYGTQYF.

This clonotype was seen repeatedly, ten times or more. The CDR3 loop reads CASSLGQGGGEQYF. CDR3 DNA sequence: TGTGCCAGCAGCTTAGGCCAAGGCGGGGGGGAGCAGTACTTC. The chain is built from TRBV13 and TRBJ2-7, with 8 bases lining up with TRBD2. This CDR3 is 14 amino acids long. Germline V lookup: CDR1 PRHDT, CDR2 FYEKMQ (reference sequence). The V and J ends lost 0 bases and 7 bases, in that order; junction bases with no gene match: 5.

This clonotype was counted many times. CDR3 DNA: TGCAGTGCCTACGCCCTCCGACTAGCCGCCTCCTACGAGCAGTACTTC. Translating it yields CSAYALRLAASYEQYF. The rearrangement uses TRBV20-1 and TRBJ2-7, with 7 positions matching TRBD2. The CDR3 contains 16 residues. The germline gives CDR1 DFQATT, CDR2 SNEGSKA (reference sequence). With 6 bases clipped from V and 0 bases from J, the junction kept 14 bases outside the gene matches.

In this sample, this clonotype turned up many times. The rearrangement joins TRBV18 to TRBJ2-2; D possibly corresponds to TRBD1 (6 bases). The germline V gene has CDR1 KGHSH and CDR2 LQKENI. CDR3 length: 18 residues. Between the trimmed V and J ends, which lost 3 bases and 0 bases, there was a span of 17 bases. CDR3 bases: TGTGCCAGCTCACCCCCCGTTCCGGGACACCCGAACACCGGGGAGCTGTTTTTT. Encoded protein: CASSPPVPGHPNTGELFF.

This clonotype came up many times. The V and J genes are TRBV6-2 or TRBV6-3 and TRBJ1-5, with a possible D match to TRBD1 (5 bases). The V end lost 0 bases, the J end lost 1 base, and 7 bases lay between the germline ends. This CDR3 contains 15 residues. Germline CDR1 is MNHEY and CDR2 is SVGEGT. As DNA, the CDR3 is TGTGCCAGCAGTTACTCGCGGGACAGCAATCAGCCCCAGCATTTT. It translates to CASSYSRDSNQPQHF.

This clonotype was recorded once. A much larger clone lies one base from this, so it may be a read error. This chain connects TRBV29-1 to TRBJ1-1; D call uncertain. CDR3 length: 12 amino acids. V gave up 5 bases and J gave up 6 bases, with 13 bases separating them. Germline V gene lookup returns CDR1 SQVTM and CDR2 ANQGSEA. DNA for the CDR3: TGCAGCGTTAATACCCGGATCGCTGAAGCTTTCTTT. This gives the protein CSVNTRIAEAFF.

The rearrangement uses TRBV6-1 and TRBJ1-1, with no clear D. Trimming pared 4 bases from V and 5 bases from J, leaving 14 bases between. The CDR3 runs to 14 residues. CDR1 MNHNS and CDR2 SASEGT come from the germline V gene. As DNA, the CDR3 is TGTGCCAGCAGTGGTGGCGGGGTTCGGACTGAAGCTTTCTTT. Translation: CASSGGGVRTEAFF.

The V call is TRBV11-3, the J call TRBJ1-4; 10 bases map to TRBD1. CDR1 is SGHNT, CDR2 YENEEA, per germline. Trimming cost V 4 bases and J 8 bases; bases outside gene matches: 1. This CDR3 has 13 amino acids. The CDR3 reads CASSSGQGEKLFF. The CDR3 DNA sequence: TGTGCCAGCAGCTCGGGACAGGGGGAAAAACTGTTTTTT. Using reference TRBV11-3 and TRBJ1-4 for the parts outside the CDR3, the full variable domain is EAGVVQSPRYKIIEKKQPVAFWCNPISGHNTLYWYLQNLGQGPELLIRYENEEAVDDSQLPKDRFSAERLKGVDSTLKIQPAELGDSAVYLCASSSGQGEKLFFGSGTQLSVL.

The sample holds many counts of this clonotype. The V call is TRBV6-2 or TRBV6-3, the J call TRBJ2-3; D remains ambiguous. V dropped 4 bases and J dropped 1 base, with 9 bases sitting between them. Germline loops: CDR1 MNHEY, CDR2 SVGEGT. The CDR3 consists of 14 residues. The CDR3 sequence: CASSFYGGTDTQYF. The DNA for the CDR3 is TGTGCCAGCAGTTTTTATGGTGGCACAGATACGCAGTATTTT.

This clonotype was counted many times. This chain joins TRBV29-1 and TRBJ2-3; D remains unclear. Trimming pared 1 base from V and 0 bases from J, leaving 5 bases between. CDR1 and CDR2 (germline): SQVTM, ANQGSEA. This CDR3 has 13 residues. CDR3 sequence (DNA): TGCAGCGTTGAAGTCGGTAGCACAGATACGCAGTATTTT. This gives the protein CSVEVGSTDTQYF.

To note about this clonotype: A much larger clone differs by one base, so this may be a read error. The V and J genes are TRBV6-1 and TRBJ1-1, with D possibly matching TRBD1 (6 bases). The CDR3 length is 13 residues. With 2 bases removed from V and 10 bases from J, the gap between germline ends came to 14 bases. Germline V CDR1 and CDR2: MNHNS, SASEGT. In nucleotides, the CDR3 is TGTGCCAGCAGTGAACGCAGGGGAGCTGTAGCTTTCTTT. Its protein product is CASSERRGAVAFF.